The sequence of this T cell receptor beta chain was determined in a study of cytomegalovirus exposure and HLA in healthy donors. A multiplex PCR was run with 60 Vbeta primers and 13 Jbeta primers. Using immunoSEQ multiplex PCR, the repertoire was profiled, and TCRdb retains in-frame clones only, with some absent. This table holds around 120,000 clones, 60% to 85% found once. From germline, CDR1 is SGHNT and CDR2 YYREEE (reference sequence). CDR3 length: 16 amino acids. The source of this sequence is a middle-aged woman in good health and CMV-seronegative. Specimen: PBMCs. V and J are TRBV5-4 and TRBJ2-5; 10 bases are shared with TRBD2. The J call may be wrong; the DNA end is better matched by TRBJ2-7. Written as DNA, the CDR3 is TGTGCCAGCAGCGCCCTCACTAGCGGGGAATCCTACGAGCAGTACTTC. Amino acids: CASSALTSGESYEQYF.